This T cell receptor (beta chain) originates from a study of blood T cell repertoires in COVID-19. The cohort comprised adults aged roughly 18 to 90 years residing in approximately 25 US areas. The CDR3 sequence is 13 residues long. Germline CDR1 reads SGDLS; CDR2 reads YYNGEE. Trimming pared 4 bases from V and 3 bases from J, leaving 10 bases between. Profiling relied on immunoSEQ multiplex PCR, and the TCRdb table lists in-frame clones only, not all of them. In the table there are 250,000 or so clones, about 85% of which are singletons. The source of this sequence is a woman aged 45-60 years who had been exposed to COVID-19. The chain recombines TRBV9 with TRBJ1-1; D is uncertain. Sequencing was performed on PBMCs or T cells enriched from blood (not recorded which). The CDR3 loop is CASSRIGYTEAFF. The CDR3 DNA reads TGTGCCAGCAGCCGGATCGGGTACACTGAAGCTTTCTTT.